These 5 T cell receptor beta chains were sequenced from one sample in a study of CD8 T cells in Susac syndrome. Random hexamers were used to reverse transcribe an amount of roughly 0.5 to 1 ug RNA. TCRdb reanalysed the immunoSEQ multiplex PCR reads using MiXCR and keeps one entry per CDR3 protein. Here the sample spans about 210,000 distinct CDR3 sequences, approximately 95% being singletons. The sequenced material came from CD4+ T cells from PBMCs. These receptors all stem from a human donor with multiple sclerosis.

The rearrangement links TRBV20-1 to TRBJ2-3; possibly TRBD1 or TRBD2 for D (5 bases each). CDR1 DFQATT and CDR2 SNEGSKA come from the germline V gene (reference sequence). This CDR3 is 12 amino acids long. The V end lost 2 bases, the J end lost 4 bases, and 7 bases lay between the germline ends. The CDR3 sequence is CSARLGADTQYF. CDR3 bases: TGCAGTGCTAGATTGGGGGCAGATACGCAGTATTTT.

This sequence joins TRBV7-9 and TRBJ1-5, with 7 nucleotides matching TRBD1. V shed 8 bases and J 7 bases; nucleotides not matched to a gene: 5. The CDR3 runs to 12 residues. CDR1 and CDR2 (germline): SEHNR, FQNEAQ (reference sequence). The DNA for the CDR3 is TGTGCCAGCCAGGGGGGAGACCAGCCCCAGCATTTT. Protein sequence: CASQGGDQPQHF.

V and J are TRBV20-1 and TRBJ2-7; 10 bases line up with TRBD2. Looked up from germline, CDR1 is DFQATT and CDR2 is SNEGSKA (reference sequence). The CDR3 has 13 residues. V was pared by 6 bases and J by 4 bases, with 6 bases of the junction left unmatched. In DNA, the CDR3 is TGCAGTGCATTCCTAGCGGGAGCTTACGAGCAGTACTTC. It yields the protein CSAFLAGAYEQYF.

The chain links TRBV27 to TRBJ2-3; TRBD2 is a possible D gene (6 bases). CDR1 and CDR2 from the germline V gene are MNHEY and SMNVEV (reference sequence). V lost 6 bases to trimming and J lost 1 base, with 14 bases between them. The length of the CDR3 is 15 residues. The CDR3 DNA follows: TGTGCCAGCAGACCCCGGTGGGGGGGCACAGATACGCAGTATTTT. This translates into CASRPRWGGTDTQYF.

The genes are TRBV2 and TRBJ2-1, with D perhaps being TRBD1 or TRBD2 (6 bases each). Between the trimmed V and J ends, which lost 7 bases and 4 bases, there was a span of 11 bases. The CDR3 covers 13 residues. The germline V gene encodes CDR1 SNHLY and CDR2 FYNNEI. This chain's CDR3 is CASTGGLYNEQFF. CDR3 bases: TGTGCCAGCACCGGGGGCCTGTACAATGAGCAGTTCTTC.